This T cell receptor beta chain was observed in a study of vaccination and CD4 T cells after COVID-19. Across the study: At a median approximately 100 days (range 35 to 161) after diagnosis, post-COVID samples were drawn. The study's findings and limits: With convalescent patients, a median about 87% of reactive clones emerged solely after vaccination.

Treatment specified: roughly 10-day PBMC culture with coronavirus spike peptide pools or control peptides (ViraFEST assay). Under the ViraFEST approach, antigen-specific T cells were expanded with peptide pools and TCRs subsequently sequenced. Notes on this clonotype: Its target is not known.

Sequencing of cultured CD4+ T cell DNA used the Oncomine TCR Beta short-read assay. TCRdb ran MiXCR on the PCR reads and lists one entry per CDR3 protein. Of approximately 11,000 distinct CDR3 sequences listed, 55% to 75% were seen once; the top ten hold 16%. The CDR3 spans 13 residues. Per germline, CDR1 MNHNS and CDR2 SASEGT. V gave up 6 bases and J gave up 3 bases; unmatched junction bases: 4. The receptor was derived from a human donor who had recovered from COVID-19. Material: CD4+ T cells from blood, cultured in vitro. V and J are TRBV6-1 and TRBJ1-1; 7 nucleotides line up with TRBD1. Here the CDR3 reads CASRPRGYTEAFF. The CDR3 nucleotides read TGTGCCAGCAGGCCCAGGGGGTACACTGAAGCTTTCTTT.